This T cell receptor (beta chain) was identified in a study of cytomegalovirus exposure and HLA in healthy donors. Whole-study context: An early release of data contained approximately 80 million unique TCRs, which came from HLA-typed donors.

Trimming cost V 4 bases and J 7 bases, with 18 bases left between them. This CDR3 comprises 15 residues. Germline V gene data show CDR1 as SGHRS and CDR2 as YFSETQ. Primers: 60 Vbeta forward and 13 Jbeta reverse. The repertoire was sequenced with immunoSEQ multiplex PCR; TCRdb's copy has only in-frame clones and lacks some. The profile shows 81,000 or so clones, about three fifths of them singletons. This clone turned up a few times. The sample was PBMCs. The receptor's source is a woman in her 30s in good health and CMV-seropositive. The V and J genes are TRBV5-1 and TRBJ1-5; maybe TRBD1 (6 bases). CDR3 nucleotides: TGCGCCAGCAGCCCCGGGCTGGGGGCTCAGCAGCCCCAGCATTTT. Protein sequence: CASSPGLGAQQPQHF.